This TCR beta chain was sequenced in a study of cytomegalovirus exposure and HLA in healthy donors. Study context: There were over 350 genotyped donors. Of these, about 86% fell in the genetic ancestry cluster associated with self-reported Caucasian donors. Study-wide points: One later analysis reportedly identified an Asian-associated ancestry cluster that showed fewer N-insertions than the roughly 700-donor mean. The authors assumed roughly uniform sequencing depth across donors for presence/absence analyses.

Use of 60 Vbeta and 13 Jbeta primers characterized the PCR. Clones were sequenced by immunoSEQ multiplex PCR, and TCRdb holds only the in-frame ones, with some missing. This sample has approximately 140,000 clones, with about four fifths found just once. The V gene's germline CDR1 is SGHVS and CDR2 FQNEAQ. Trimming removed 4 bases from V and 4 bases from J; junction bases left unmatched: 9. This CDR3 is built from 16 residues. Notes on this clone: Its target is not known.

The chain couples TRBV7-8 to TRBJ2-2; 7 bases fit TRBD2. The TCR comes from a male donor in good health and CMV-seronegative. Source material: PBMCs. CDR3 loop: CASSSSGTIITGELFF. In DNA, the CDR3 is TGTGCCAGCAGCTCCTCCGGGACTATCATCACCGGGGAGCTGTTTTTT. Full variable domain (rest looked up from reference TRBV7-8 and TRBJ2-2): GAGVSQSPRYKVAKRGQDVALRCDPISGHVSLFWYQQALGQGPEFLTYFQNEAQLDKSGLPSDRFFAERPEGSVSTLKIQRTQQEDSAVYLCASSSSGTIITGELFFGEGSRLTVL.